Following are 20 T cell receptor beta chains from one sample sequenced in a study of CD8 T cells in ankylosing spondylitis. TCRdb recomputed calls from the 5' RACE reads with MiXCR, one row per CDR3 protein. The table shows roughly 250,000 distinct CDR3 sequences, with 7.5% to 9% occurring only once. The sequenced sample was blood, either unsorted or a sorted T cell fraction (not recorded which). The receptors here all came from a male donor with ankylosing spondylitis or in good health (not recorded which).

In its sample, this clonotype was seen a few times. This chain links TRBV20-1 with TRBJ2-5; D is unclear. Germline-derived CDR1 and CDR2 are DFQATT and SNEGSKA (reference sequence). V lost 6 bases to trimming and J lost 5 bases, with 13 bases between them. The CDR3 totals 12 residues. CDR3 coding DNA: TGCAGTGCAACCGCGTCCGGGGAGACCCAGTACTTC. Protein product: CSATASGETQYF.

The CDR3 DNA sequence: TGTGCCTGGAGTGTATCCGGGACAGGGGGCATCTATGGCTACACCTTC. Its protein is CAWSVSGTGGIYGYTF. The chain links TRBV30 to TRBJ1-2, with TRBD1 identical over 12 bases. The CDR3 is made up of 16 amino acids. V lost 0 bases to trimming and J lost 4 bases; unmatched junction nucleotides: 6. Germline CDR1 and CDR2: GTSNPN and SVGIG (reference sequence).

Many counts were recorded for this clonotype. The chain employs TRBV11-2 and TRBJ2-2, with 12 bases lining up with TRBD2. The CDR3 length is 19 residues. J gave up 0 bases and V 2 bases, and 7 bases lay outside the gene matches. CDR1 SGHAT and CDR2 FQNNGV come from the germline V gene. The CDR3 DNA reads TGTGCCAGCAGCTTATTTGCACTAGCGGGAGGATCGAACACCGGGGAGCTGTTTTTT. Amino acid sequence: CASSLFALAGGSNTGELFF.

The V gene is TRBV29-1, the J gene TRBJ2-5, with D perhaps matching TRBD1 (6 bases). Germline assignment: CDR1 SQVTM and CDR2 ANQGSEA. V was pared by 0 bases and J by 13 bases, with 9 bases between. The CDR3 is made up of 10 amino acids. The CDR3: CSVEERGWYF. CDR3 sequence (DNA): TGCAGCGTTGAAGAAAGGGGGTGGTACTTC.

This clonotype has at least ten counts. This chain uses TRBV5-1 with TRBJ1-2; D not certain. This CDR3 has 15 residues. In germline, CDR1 is SGHRS, CDR2 YFSETQ. V was trimmed by 0 bases and J by 4 bases, leaving 13 bases between them. The CDR3 here is CASSLESGRGYGYTF. CDR3 DNA sequence: TGCGCCAGCAGCTTGGAATCCGGGCGGGGCTATGGCTACACCTTC.

The V and J genes are TRBV7-9 and TRBJ2-5; D gene uncertain. This CDR3 region has 17 residues. Per germline, CDR1 SEHNR and CDR2 FQNEAQ (reference sequence). V dropped 1 base and J dropped 0 bases, with 15 bases sitting between them. As DNA, the CDR3 is TGTGCCAGCAGCTTAGGTGTGCAGACCGGGTACCAAGAGACCCAGTACTTC. Translating gives CASSLGVQTGYQETQYF.

This clonotype was seen ten or more times. The V and J genes are TRBV30 and TRBJ1-4; possibly TRBD1 for D (5 bases). CDR3 length: 13 amino acids. The germline V gene has CDR1 GTSNPN and CDR2 SVGIG (reference sequence). With 4 bases removed from V and 8 bases from J, the gap between germline ends came to 14 bases. The CDR3 coding sequence is TGTGCCTGGAAGCAGGGACCGGGGGAAAAACTGTTTTTT. Translated, it gives CAWKQGPGEKLFF.

This clonotype was recorded at least ten times. This rearrangement joins TRBV4-1 to TRBJ2-7; D gene uncertain. Germline V gene sequence: CDR1 MGHRA, CDR2 YSYEKL. The CDR3 extends over 16 amino acids. Trimming pared 0 bases from V and 4 bases from J, leaving 16 bases between. CDR3 in amino acids: CASSQDLAAFIYEQYF. The CDR3 nucleotides are TGCGCCAGCAGCCAAGATTTGGCGGCCTTCATTTACGAGCAGTACTTC.

This clonotype came up many times. The J gene is TRBJ2-5, the V gene TRBV29-1; perhaps TRBD2 as D (6 bases). The CDR3 has 11 residues. V lost 6 bases and J 4 bases, leaving 9 bases between the germline ends. CDR1 SQVTM and CDR2 ANQGSEA come from the germline V gene. The chain's CDR3 is CSVVGGETQYF. Here the CDR3 DNA reads TGCAGCGTGGTGGGGGGAGAGACCCAGTACTTC.

This clonotype has more than one count but fewer than ten. The chain carries TRBV20-1 and TRBJ1-5, with 7 bases identical to TRBD1. This CDR3 comprises 14 residues. Germline CDR1 is DFQATT and CDR2 is SNEGSKA (reference sequence). The J segment lost 7 bases and the V segment lost 4 bases, leaving 10 bases of the junction unmatched. Here the CDR3 DNA reads TGCAGTGCTACGACAGGGTCCTCTTTGCAGCCCCAGCATTTT. Translated, it gives CSATTGSSLQPQHF.

The chain employs TRBV7-6 and TRBJ1-2; D gene unclear. Deletions cut 5 bases from V and 1 base from J, with 11 bases between. This CDR3 has 14 amino acids. The germline gives CDR1 SGHVS, CDR2 FNYEAQ. The CDR3 region has the DNA TGTGCCAGCAGCCCGTCGACGGGTAACTATGGCTACACCTTC. Its translation is CASSPSTGNYGYTF.

V is TRBV7-9 and J is TRBJ2-7, with D tentatively TRBD1 (5 bases). This CDR3 is 15 amino acids long. V was pared by 4 bases and J by 6 bases, with 19 bases between. CDR1 and CDR2 (germline): SEHNR, FQNEAQ (reference sequence). Here the CDR3 reads CASSSQGFDFGEQYF. The CDR3 coding sequence is TGTGCCAGCAGCTCTCAGGGATTCGATTTTGGCGAGCAGTACTTC.

The chain links TRBV7-9 to TRBJ1-1; 7 bases are shared with TRBD1. CDR1 and CDR2 (germline): SEHNR, FQNEAQ (reference sequence). This CDR3 region has 14 residues. V lost 4 bases and J lost 3; bases outside the gene matches: 5. The CDR3, as DNA: TGTGCCAGCAGCTCAACCAGGGGGGACACTGAAGCTTTCTTT. Translating gives CASSSTRGDTEAFF.

Ten or more counts support this clonotype. J is TRBJ2-2 and V is TRBV9; 11 positions agree with TRBD2. Trimming removed 3 bases from V and 0 bases from J; junction bases left unmatched: 10. This CDR3 is 19 amino acids long. Germline V gives CDR1 SGDLS, CDR2 YYNGEE. Here the CDR3 reads CASSATPGTSGSNTGELFF. As DNA, the CDR3 is TGTGCCAGCAGCGCGACCCCGGGGACTAGCGGTTCGAACACCGGGGAGCTGTTTTTT.

The chain has TRBV5-1 and TRBJ2-1; 7 nucleotides match TRBD2. The V gene end was trimmed by 3 bases and the J gene end by 7 bases; junction bases not matched to a gene: 7. The CDR3 extends over 14 amino acids. The germline gives CDR1 SGHRS, CDR2 YFSETQ. As DNA, the CDR3 is TGCGCCAGCAGCTCCGGGACTACCTCGAATGAGCAGTTCTTC. Protein sequence: CASSSGTTSNEQFF. Full variable domain (outside the CDR3, taken from reference TRBV5-1 and TRBJ2-1): KAGVTQTPRYLIKTRGQQVTLSCSPISGHRSVSWYQQTPGQGLQFLFEYFSETQRNKGNFPGRFSGRQFSNSRSEMNVSTLELGDSALYLCASSSGTTSNEQFFGPGTRLTVL.

This clonotype was observed at least ten times. The rearrangement links TRBV5-6 to TRBJ1-5; D unclear. Germline values: CDR1 SGHDT, CDR2 YYEEEE. Trimming pared 5 bases from V and 0 bases from J, leaving 27 bases between. This CDR3 is 20 amino acids long. The CDR3 region has the DNA TGTGCCAGCAGTAAGAGTCGAGGGCCATCCAGAAAGTATAGCAATCAGCCCCAGCATTTT. It codes for CASSKSRGPSRKYSNQPQHF.

This clonotype was seen a handful of times. The CDR3 sequence: CASSPSRSGEQYF. CDR3 nucleotides: TGTGCCAGCTCACCAAGTCGGAGCGGCGAGCAGTACTTC. This sequence joins TRBV18 and TRBJ2-7; D is possibly TRBD2 (5 bases). The CDR3 runs to 13 residues. Germline CDR1 reads KGHSH; CDR2 reads LQKENI. The V and J ends lost 2 bases and 6 bases respectively, with 11 bases between them. Complete variable domain (other parts from reference TRBV18 and TRBJ2-7): NAGVMQNPRHLVRRRGQEARLRCSPMKGHSHVYWYRQLPEEGLKFMVYLQKENIIDESGMPKERFSAEFPKEGPSILRIQQVVRGDSAAYFCASSPSRSGEQYFGPGTRLTVT.

There are many counts of this clonotype. This sequence joins TRBV2 and TRBJ1-1, with unresolved D. Trimming cost V 0 bases and J 4 bases, with 18 bases left between them. The CDR3 length is 17 residues. The germline V gene encodes CDR1 SNHLY and CDR2 FYNNEI. In DNA, the CDR3 is TGTGCCAGCAGTGAAGCAGGGTGGGAAATGTGGAGCACTGAAGCTTTCTTT. Protein product: CASSEAGWEMWSTEAFF.

J is TRBJ2-3 and V is TRBV5-1; D is perhaps TRBD1 (6 bases). Trimming took 1 base from V and 3 from J, leaving 12 bases between them. Germline V gene sequence: CDR1 SGHRS, CDR2 YFSETQ. The CDR3 runs 15 residues. Here the CDR3 DNA reads TGCGCCAGCAGCTTGTACCAGGGGACAACAGATACGCAGTATTTT. Translation: CASSLYQGTTDTQYF.

This clonotype has at least ten counts. The J gene is TRBJ2-3, the V gene TRBV20-1; 8 nucleotides line up with TRBD1. The CDR3 runs to 13 residues. The junction had 7 bases not matched to a gene; V was cut back by 4 bases and J by 7 bases. Germline lookup yields CDR1 DFQATT and CDR2 SNEGSKA (reference sequence). The chain's CDR3 is CSATGQGGNTQYF. CDR3 in DNA: TGCAGTGCTACAGGACAGGGAGGAAATACGCAGTATTTT.